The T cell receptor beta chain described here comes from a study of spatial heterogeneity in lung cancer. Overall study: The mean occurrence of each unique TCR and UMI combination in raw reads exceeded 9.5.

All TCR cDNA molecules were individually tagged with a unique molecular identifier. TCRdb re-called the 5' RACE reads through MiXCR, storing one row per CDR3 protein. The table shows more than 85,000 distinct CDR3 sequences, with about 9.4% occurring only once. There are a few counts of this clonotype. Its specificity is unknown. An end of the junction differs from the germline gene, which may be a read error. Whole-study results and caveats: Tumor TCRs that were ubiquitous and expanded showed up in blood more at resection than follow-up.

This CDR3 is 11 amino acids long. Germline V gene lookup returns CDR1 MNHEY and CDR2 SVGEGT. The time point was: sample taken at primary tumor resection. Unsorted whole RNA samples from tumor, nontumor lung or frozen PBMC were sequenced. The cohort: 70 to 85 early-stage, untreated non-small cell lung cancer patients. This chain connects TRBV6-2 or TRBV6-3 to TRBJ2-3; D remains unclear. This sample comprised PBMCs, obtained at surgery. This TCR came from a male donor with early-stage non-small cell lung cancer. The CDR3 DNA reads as TGTGCCAGCAGTTCCGGTGGGTTTATGGATTTT. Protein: CASSSGGFMDF.